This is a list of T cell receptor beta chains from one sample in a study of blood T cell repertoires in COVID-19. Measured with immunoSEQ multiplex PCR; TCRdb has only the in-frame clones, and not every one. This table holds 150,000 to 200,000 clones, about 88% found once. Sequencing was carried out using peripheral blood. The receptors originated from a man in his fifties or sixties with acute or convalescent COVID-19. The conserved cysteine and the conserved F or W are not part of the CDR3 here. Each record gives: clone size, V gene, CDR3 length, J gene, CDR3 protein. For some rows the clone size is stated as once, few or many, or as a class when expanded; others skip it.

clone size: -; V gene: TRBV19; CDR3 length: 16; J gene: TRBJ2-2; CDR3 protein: ASSSPPGRFGNTGELF
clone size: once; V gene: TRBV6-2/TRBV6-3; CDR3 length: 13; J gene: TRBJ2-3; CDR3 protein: ASSPSGGVTDTQY
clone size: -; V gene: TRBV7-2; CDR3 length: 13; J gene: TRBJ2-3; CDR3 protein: ASSTDRGVSDTQY
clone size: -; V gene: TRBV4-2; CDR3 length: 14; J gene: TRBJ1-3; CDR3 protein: ASSLTGGENENTIY
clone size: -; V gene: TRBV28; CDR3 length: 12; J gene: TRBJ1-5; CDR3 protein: ASTTGGSNQPQH
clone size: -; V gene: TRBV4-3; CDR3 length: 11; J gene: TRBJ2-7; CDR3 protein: ASSSGRGYEQY
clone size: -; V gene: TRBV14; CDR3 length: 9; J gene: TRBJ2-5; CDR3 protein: ASSLEETQY
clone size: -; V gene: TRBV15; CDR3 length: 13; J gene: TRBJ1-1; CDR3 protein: ATSSPGQGVTEAF
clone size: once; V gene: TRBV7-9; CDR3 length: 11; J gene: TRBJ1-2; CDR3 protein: ASSTTGANGYT
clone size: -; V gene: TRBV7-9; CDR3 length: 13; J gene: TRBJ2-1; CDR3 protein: ASSLRTETYNEQF
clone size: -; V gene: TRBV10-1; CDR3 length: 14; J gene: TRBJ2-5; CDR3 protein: ASSTRTGGIRETQY
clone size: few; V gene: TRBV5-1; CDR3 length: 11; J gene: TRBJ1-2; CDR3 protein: ASSRDRGPGYT
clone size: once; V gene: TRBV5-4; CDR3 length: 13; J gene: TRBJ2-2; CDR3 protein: ASSLDRVGTGELF
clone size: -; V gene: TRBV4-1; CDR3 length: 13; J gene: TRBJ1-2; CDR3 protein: ASSPSGTGTYGYT
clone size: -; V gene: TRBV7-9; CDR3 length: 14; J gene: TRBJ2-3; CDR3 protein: ASSLDRGETTDTQY
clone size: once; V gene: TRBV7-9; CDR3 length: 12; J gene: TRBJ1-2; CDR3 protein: ASSLYTGDYGYT
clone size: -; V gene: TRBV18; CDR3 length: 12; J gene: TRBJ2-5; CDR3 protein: ASSADRGQETQY
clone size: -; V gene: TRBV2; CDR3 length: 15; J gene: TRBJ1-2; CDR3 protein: ATFNPAADRANYGYT
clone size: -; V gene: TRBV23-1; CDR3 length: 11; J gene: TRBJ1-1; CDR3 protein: ASPGTGVTEAF
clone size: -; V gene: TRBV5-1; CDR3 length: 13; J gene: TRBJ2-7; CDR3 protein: ASSSAGTPGDEQY
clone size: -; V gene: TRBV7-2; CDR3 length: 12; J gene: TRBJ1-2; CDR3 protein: ASSLNLSPFGYT
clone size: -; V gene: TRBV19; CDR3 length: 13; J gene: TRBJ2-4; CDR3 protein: ASSIVLLAKNIQY
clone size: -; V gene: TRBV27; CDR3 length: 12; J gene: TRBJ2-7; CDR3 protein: ASSFGQGAREQY
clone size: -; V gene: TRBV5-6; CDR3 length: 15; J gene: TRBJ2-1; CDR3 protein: ASSLVNLAGATDEQF
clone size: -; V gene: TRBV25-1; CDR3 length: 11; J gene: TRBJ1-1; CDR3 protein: ASSELRGTEAF
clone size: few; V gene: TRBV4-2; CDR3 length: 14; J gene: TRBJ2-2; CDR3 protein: ASSLLAGTNTGELF
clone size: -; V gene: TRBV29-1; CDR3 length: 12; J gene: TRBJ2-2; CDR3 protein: SVSGTVNTGELF
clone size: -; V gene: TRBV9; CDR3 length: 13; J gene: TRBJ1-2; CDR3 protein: ASSVAPGDNYGYT
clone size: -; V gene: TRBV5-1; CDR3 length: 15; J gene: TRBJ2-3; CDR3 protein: ASSLLRTGGTADTQY
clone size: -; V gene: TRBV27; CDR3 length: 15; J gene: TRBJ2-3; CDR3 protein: ASSLGISRAGADTQY
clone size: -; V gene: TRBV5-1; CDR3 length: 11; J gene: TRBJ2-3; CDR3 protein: ASSLQERDTQY
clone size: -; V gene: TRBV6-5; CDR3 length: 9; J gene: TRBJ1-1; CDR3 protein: ASSNRGRAF
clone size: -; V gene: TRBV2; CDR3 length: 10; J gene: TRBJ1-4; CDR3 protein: ASSSTDEKLF
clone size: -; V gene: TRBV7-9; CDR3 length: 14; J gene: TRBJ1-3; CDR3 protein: ASSLWTGSSGNTIY
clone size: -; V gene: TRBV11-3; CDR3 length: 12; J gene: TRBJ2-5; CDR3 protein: ASSLDYREETQY
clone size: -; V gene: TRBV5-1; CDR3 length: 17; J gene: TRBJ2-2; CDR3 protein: ASSLGVSPGTSYTGELF
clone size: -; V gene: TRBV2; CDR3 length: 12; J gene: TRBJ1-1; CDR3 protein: ASRLRALNTEAF
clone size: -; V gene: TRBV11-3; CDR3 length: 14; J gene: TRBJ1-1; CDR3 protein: ASSALKDSLNTEAF
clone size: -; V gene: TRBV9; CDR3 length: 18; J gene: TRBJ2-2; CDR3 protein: ASSVVLGGPGGSQTGELF
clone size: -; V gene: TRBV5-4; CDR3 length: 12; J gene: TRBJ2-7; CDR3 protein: ASSSGLAGVEQY
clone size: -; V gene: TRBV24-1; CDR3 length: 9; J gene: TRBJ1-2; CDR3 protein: ATYGDYGYT
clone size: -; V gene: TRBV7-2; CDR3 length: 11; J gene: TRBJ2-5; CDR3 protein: ASSLASDTTQY
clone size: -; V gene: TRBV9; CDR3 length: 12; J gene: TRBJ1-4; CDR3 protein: ASSGGEANEKLF
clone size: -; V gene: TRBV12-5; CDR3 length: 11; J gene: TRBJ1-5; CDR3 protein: ASASTGNQPQH
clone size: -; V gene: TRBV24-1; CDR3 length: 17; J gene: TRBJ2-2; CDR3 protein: ATSDPSVLAEKNTGELF
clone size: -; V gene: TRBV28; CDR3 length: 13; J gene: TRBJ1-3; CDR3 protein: ASSSGQAAGNTIY
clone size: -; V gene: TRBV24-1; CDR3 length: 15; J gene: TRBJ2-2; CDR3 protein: ATSDLRGQANTGELF
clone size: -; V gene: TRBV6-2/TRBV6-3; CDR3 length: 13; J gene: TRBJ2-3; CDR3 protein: ASSYFFGGTDTQY
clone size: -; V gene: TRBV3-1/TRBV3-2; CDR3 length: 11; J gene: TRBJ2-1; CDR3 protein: ASSQVSGAQQF
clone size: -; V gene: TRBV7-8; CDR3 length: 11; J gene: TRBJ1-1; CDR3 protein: ASRGRGLTEAF
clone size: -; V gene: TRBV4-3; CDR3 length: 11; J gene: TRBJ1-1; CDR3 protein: ASSQAQTTEAF
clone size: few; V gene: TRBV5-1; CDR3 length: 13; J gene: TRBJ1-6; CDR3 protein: ASSPGQGYNSPLH